This TCR beta chain appears in the sequencing data of a study of graft-versus-host responses after intestinal transplantation. Across the whole study: All of the recipients had induction that used anti-thymocyte globulin, then tacrolimus and steroids for about 3 years.

Generated by immunoSEQ multiplex PCR, the TCRdb table keeps only in-frame clones and is missing some. The sample includes about 90,000 clones, over 80% of them seen just once. CDR3 size: 17 residues. Germline V gene sequence: CDR1 SGHTA, CDR2 FQGNSA. V dropped 5 bases and J dropped 8; count of bases not matched to a gene: 12. This clone showed up just once. What it recognizes is unknown. This specimen was unstimulated CD8+ T cells sorted from spleen or lymph node cells, taken before intestinal transplant. The V gene is TRBV7-2, the J gene TRBJ2-1; 13 bases fit TRBD2. This TCR derives from a human donor who received an intestinal transplant. CDR3 sequence reads: CASSPPGLAGSIYEQFF. The DNA of the CDR3 is TGTGCCAGCAGCCCACCGGGACTAGCGGGATCCATTTATGAGCAGTTCTTC.